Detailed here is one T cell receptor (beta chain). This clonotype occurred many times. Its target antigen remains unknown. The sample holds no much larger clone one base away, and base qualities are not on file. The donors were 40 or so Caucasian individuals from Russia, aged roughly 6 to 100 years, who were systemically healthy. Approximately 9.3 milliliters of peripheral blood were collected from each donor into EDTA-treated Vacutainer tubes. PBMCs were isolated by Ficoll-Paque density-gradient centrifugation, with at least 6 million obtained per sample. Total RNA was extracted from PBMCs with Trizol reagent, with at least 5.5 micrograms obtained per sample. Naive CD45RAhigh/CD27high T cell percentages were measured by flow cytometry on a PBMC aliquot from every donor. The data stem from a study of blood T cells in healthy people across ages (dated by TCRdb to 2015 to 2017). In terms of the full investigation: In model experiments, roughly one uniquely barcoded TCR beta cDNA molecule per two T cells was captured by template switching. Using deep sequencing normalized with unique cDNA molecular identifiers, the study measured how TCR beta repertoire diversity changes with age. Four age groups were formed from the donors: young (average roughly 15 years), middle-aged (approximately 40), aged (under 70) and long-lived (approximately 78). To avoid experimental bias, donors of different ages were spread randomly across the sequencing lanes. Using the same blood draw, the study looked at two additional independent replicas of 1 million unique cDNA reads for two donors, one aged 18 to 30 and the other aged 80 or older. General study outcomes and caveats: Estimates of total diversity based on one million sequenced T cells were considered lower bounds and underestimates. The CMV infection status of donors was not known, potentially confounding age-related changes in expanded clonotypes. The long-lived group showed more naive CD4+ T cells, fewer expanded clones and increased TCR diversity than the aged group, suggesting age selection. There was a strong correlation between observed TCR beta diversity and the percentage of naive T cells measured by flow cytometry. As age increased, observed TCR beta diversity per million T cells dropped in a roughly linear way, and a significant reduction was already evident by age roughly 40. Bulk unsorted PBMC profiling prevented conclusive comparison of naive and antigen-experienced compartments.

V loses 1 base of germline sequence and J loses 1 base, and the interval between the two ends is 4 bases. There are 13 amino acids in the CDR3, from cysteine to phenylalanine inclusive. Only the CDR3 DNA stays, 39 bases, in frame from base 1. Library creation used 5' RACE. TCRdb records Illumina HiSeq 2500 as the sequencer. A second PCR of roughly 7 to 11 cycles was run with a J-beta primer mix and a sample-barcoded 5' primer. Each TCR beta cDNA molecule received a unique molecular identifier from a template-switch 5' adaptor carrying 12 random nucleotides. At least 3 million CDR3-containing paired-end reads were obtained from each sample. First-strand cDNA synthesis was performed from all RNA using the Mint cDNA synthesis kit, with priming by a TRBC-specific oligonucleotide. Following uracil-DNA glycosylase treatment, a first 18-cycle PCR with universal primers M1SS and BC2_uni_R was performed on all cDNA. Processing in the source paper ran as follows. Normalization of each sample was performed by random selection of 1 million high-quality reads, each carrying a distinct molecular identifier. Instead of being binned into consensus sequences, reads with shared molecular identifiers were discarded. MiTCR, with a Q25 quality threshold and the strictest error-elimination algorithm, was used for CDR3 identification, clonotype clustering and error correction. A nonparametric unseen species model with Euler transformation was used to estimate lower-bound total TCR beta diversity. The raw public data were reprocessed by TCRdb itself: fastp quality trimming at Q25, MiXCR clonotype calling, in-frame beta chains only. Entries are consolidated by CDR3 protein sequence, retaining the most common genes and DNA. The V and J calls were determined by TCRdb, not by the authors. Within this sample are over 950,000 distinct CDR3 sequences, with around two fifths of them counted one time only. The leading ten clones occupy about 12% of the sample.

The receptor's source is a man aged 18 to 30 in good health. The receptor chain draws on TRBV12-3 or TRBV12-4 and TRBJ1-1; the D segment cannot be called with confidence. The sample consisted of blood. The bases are TGTGCCAGCAGTTTAGTTGGGAACACTGAAGCTTTCTTT. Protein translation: CASSLVGNTEAFF.